The present TCR beta chain was sequenced within a study of long-term antiretroviral therapy in people with HIV. Study-wide context: Sampling started about a decade before the 2015 immediate-ART recommendation. Broader study findings: Those clones which expanded before ART made up the dominant part of the repertoire at all time points. There were no data on ART adherence, viral resistance or therapy changes, a gap that limits inferences about post-ART repertoire changes.

Germline V gene lookup returns CDR1 LNHDA and CDR2 SQIVND (reference sequence). The CDR3 spans 19 residues. V was pared by 6 bases and J by 0 bases, with 21 bases between. Researchers ran immunoSEQ v3.0 at survey level. Sequencing aimed to cover about 40,000-55,000 T-cell genomes per sample. Produced via immunoSEQ multiplex PCR; TCRdb's table is partial and in-frame only. The repertoire consists of 8,000 or so clones, with over 70% occurring once and the leading ten covering about 15%. Concerning this clone itself: The antigen remains unidentified.

This specimen was unsorted PBMCs, taken nearly 2.7 years before starting antiretroviral therapy. The sequence came from a man aged 40-49 years with HIV. The rearrangement joins TRBV19 to TRBJ2-6; D tentatively reads TRBD1 or TRBD2 (5 bases each). The CDR3 DNA sequence: TGTGCCAGTAGCTATACCCCGGGGCAGGGAAGCTCTGGGGCCAACGTCCTGACTTTC. Protein sequence: CASSYTPGQGSSGANVLTF. The variable domain in full, with the rest retrieved from reference TRBV19 and TRBJ2-6, is DGGITQSPKYLFRKEGQNVTLSCEQNLNHDAMYWYRQDPGQGLRLIYYSQIVNDFQKGDIAEGYSVSREKKESFPLTVTSAQKNPTAFYLCASSYTPGQGSSGANVLTFGAGSRLTVL.